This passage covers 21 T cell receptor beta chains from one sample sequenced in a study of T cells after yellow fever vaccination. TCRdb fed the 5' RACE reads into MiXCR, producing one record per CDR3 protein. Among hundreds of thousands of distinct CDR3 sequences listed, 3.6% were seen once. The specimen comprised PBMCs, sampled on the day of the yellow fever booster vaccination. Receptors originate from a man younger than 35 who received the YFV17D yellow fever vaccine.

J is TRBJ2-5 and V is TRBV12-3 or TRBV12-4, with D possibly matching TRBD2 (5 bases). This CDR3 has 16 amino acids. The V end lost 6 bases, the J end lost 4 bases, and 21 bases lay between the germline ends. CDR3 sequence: CASSLLGTGKGETQYF. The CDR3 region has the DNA TGTGCCAGCAGCCTCCTTGGTACGGGGAAGGGAGAGACCCAGTACTTC.

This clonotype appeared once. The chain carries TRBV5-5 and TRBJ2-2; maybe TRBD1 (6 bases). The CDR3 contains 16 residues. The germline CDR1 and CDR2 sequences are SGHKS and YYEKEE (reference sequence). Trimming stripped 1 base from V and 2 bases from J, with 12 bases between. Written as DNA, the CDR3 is TGTGCCAGCAGCTTGCGCACAGGGCGAAACACCGGGGAGCTGTTTTTT. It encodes CASSLRTGRNTGELFF.

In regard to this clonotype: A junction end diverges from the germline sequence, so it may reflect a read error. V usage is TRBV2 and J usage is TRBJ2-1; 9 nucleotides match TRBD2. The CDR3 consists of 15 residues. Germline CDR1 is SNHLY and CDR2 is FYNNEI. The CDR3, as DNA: TGTGCCAGCAGGGAAGGCGGGGGGGCTGTCCATGAGCAGTTCTTC. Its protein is CASREGGGAVHEQFF.

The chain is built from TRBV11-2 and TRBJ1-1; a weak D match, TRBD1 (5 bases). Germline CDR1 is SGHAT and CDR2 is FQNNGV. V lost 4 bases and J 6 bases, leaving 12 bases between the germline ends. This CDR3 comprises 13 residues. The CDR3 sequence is CASSSPGPAEAFF. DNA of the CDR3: TGTGCCAGCAGCTCACCGGGGCCGGCTGAAGCTTTCTTT.

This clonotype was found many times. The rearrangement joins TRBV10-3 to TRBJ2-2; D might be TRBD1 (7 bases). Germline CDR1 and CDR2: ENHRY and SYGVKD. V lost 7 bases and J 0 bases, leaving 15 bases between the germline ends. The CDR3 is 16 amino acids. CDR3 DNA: TGTGCCATCACCGCGGGGACAGATACGAACACCGGGGAGCTGTTTTTT. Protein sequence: CAITAGTDTNTGELFF.

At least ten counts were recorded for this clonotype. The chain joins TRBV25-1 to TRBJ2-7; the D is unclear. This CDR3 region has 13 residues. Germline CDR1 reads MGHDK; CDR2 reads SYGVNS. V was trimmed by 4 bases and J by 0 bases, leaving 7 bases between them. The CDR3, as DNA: TGTGCCAGCAGTGTGGGGAACTCCTACGAGCAGTACGTC. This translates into CASSVGNSYEQYV.

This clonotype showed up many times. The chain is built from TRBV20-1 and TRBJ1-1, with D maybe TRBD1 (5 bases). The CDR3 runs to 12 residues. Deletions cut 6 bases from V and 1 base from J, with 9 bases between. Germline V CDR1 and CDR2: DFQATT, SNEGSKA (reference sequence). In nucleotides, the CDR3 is TGCAGTGCGAGACAGAAGAACACTGAAGCTTTCTTT. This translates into CSARQKNTEAFF.

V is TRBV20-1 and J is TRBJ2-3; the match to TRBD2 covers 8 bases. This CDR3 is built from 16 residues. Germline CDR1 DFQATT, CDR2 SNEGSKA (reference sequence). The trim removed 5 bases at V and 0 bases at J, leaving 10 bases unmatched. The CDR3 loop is CSARMVLAGSTDTQYF. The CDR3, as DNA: TGCAGTGCTCGGATGGTATTAGCGGGAAGCACAGATACGCAGTATTTT.

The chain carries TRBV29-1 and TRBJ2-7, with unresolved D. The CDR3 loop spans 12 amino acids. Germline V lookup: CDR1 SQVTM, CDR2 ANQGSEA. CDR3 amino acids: CVAVTLSYEQYF. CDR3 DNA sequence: TGCGTTGCGGTGACTTTATCCTACGAGCAGTACTTC.

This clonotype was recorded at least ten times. The CDR3: CASSLGQPGTSGNTIYF. In DNA form, the CDR3 reads TGTGCCAGCAGCTTAGGACAGCCGGGGACCTCTGGAAACACCATATATTTT. The J gene is TRBJ1-3, the V gene TRBV7-6; possibly TRBD1 for D (5 bases). This CDR3 has 17 amino acids. Germline loops: CDR1 SGHVS, CDR2 FNYEAQ. Trimming cost V 1 base and J 0 bases, with 13 bases left between them.

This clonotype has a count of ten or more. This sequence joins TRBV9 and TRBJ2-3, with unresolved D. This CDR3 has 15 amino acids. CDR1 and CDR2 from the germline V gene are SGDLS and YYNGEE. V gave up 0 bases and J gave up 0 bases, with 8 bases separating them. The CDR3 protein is CASSVGYRSTDTQYF. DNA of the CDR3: TGTGCCAGCAGCGTAGGTTATAGAAGCACAGATACGCAGTATTTT. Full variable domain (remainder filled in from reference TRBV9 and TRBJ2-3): DSGVTQTPKHLITATGQRVTLRCSPRSGDLSVYWYQQSLDQGLQFLIQYYNGEERAKGNILERFSAQQFPDLHSELNLSSLELGDSALYFCASSVGYRSTDTQYFGPGTRLTVL.

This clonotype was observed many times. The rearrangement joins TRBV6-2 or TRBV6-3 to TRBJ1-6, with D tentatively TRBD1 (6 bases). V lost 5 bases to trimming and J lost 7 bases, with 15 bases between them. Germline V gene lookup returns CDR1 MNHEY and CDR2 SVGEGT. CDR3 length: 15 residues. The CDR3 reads CASSDRPPGNSPLHF. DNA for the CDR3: TGTGCCAGCAGTGACAGGCCCCCCGGGAATTCACCCCTCCACTTT.

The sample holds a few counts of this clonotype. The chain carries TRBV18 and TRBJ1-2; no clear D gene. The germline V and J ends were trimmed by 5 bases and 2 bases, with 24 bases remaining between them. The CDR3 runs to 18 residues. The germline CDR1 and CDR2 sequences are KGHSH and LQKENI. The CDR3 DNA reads TGTGCCAGCTCAAAGGGAGGCAACAGTCGACTCCTAAACTATGGCTACACCTTC. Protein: CASSKGGNSRLLNYGYTF.

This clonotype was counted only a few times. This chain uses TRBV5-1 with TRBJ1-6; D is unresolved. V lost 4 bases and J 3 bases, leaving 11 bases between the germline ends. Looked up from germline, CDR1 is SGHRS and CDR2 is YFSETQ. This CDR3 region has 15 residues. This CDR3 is CASSTGRLYNSPLHF. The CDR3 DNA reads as TGCGCCAGCAGCACCGGACGTCTCTATAATTCACCCCTCCACTTT.

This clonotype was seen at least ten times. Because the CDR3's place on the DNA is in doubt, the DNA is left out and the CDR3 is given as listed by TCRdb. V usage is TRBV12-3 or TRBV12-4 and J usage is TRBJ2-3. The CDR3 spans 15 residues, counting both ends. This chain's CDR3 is CASSSSTTSTDTQYF.

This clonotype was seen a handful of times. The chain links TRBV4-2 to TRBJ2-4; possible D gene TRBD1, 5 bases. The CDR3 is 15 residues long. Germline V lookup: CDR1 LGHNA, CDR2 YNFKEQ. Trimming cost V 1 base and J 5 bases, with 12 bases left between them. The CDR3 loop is CASSQAIGEENIQYF. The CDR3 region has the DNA TGTGCCAGCAGCCAAGCAATAGGGGAAGAAAACATTCAGTACTTC.

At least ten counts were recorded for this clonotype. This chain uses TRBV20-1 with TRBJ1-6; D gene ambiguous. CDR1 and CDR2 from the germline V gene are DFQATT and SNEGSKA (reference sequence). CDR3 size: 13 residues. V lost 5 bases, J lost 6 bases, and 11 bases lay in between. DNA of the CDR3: TGCAGTGCTGACCGGGATATTAATTCACCCCTCCACTTT. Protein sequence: CSADRDINSPLHF.

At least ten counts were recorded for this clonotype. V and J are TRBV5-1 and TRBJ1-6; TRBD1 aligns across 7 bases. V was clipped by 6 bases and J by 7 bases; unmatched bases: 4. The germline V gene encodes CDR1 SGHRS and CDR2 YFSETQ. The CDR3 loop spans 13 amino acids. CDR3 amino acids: CASKTGENSPLHF. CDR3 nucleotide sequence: TGCGCCAGCAAAACAGGGGAGAATTCACCCCTCCACTTT. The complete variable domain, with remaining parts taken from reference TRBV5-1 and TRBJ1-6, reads KAGVTQTPRYLIKTRGQQVTLSCSPISGHRSVSWYQQTPGQGLQFLFEYFSETQRNKGNFPGRFSGRQFSNSRSEMNVSTLELGDSALYLCASKTGENSPLHFGNGTRLTVT.

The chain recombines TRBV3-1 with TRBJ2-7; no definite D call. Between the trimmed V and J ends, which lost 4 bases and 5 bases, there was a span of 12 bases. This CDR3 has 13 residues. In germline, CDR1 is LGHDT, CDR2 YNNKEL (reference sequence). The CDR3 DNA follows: TGTGCCAGCAGCCGCCCCTATTTGGACGAGCAGTACTTC. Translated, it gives CASSRPYLDEQYF.

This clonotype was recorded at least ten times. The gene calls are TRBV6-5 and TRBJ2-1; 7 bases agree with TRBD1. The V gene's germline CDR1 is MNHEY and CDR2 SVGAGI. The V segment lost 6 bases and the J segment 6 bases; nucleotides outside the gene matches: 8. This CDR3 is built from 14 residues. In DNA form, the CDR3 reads TGTGCCAGCAGCCGACAGGGTTGGGCCAATGAGCAGTTCTTC. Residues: CASSRQGWANEQFF.

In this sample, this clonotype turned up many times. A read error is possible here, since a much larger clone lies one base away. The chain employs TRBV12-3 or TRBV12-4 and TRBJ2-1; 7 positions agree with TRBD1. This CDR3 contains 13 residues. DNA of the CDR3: TGTGCCAGCAGACAGGGGATCGGGAATGGGCAGTTCTTC. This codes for CASRQGIGNGQFF.